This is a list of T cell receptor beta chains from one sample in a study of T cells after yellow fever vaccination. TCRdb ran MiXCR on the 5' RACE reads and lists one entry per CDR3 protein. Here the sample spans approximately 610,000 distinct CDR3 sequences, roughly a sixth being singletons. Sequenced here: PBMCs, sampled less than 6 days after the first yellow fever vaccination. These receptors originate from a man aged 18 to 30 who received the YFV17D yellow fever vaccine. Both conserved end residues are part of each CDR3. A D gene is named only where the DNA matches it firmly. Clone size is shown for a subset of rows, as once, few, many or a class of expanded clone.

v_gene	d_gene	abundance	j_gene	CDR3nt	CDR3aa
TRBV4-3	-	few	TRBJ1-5	TGCGCCAGCAGCCAAGATGCGGGGTTAGGCAATCAGCCCCAGCATTTT	CASSQDAGLGNQPQHF
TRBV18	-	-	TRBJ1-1	TGTGCCAGCTCACAGGTCGGCGAGGGATCCGAAGCTTTCTTT	CASSQVGEGSEAFF
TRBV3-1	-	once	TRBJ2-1	TGTGCCAGCAGCCAAGGGGGACTGTACAATGAGCAGTTCTTC	CASSQGGLYNEQFF
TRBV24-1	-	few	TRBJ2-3	TGTGCCACCAGTAGCCGACAGGTAGAGAGCACAGATACGCAGTATTTT	CATSSRQVESTDTQYF
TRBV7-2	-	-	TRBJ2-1	TGTGCCAGCAGCTCGGAAGGCGGGGCGTGGTACAATGAGCAGTTCTTC	CASSSEGGAWYNEQFF
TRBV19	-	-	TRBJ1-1	TGTGCCAGTAGTCGTAGGGGTGGCACTGAAGCTTTCTTT	CASSRRGGTEAFF
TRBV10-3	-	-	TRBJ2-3	TGTGCCATCAGCCCGAGGGTCCTCTGCTGTACACAGTATTTT	CAISPRVLCCTQYF
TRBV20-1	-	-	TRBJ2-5	TGCAGTGCTTTAATTGAGACCCAGTACTTC	CSALIETQYF
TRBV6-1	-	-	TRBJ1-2	TGTGCCAGCAGTGAATTGGGGCTTGATTATGGCTACACCTTC	CASSELGLDYGYTF
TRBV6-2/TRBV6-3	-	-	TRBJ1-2	TGTGCCAGCAGTCTCGGTGGAAAGGGGAACTACACCTTC	CASSLGGKGNYTF
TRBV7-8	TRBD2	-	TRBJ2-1	TGTGCCAGCAGCGCCTCTACCCTAGCGGGGGGGACCTACAATGAGCAGTTCTTC	CASSASTLAGGTYNEQFF
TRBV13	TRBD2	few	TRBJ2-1	TGTGCCAGCAGCCCCGGGGGGGTATACAATGAGCAGTTCTTC	CASSPGGVYNEQFF
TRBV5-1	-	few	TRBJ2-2	TGCGCCAGCAGCCGTCTAGCGACCCCCGGGGAGCTGTTTTTT	CASSRLATPGELFF
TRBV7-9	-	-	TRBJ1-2	TGTGCCAGCAGCCCAGGGTTTTCTAACTATGGCTACACCTTC	CASSPGFSNYGYTF
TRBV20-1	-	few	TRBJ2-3	TGCAGTGCTAGATCCAGCGGAACAGATACGCAGTATTTT	CSARSSGTDTQYF
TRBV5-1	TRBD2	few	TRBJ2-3	TGCGCCAGCAGCTTGGACCGGCGGGAGCTCACAGATACGCAGTATTTT	CASSLDRRELTDTQYF
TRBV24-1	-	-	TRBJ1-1	TGTGCCTCCGAGGGAAGGGGGGTCACTGAAGCTTTCTTT	CASEGRGVTEAFF
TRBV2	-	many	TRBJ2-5	TGTGCCAGCAGTGAAGAGGTCGAGACCCAGTACTTC	CASSEEVETQYF
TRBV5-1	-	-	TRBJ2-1	TGCGCCAGCAGCCCCGATTACAGGGACAATGAGCAGTTCTTC	CASSPDYRDNEQFF
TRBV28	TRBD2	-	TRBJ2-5	TGTGCCAGCAGTTTGTGGGACGGGGGGACCCAAGGACCAGAGACCCAGTACTTC	CASSLWDGGTQGPETQYF
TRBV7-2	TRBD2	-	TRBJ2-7	TGTGCCAGCAGTTTTAGCGGGGGCCCACTACAGGCCGAGCAGTACTTC	CASSFSGGPLQAEQYF
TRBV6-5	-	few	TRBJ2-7	TGTGCCAGCAGTTATCCGGATCAGGGCTACGACGAGCAGTACTTC	CASSYPDQGYDEQYF
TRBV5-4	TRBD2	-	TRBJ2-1	TGTGCCAGCAGCTTGGCAATTTACGGGGGGGCCGGGGATGAGCAGTTCTTC	CASSLAIYGGAGDEQFF